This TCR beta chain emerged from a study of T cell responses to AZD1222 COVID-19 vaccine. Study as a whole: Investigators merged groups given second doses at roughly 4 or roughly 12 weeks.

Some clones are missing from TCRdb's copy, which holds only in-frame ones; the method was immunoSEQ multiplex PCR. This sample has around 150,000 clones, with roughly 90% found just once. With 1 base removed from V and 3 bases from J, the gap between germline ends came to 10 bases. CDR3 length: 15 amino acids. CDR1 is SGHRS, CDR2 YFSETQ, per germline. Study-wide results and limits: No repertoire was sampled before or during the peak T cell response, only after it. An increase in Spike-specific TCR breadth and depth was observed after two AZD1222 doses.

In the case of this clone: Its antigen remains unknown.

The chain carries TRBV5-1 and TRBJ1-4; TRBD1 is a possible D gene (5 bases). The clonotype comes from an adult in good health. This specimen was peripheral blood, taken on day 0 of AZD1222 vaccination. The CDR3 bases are TGCGCCAGCAGCTTGATAGGGGCCCCTAATGAAAAACTGTTTTTT. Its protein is CASSLIGAPNEKLFF.